What follows is one T cell receptor (beta chain) and its context. Trimming removed 8 bases at V and 5 bases at J, with 13 bases between. The CDR3 is made up of 13 amino acids. Germline CDR1 LNHDA, CDR2 SQIVND (reference sequence). Clones were read by immunoSEQ multiplex PCR, and TCRdb kept only the in-frame ones, dropping some. The sample consists of 90,000 to 120,000 clones, around 93% of them appearing once. These data come from a study of OX40 agonist ivuxolimab in advanced cancers. As for the study in general: Patients received ivuxolimab, an agonistic anti-OX40 (CD134) antibody. Partial responses were achieved by three patients, one with hepatocellular carcinoma and two with cutaneous melanoma.

The V call is TRBV19, the J call TRBJ1-5; possible D gene TRBD1, 5 bases. The specimen comprised CD4+ or CD8+ T cells sorted from blood, sampled in a trial of the OX40 agonist ivuxolimab. This TCR was recovered from an adult with an advanced solid tumor such as melanoma, head and neck, liver or kidney cancer. The CDR3 loop reads CASSMTAYQPQHF. The CDR3 DNA sequence: TGTGCCAGTTCAATGACAGCCTATCAGCCCCAGCATTTT.